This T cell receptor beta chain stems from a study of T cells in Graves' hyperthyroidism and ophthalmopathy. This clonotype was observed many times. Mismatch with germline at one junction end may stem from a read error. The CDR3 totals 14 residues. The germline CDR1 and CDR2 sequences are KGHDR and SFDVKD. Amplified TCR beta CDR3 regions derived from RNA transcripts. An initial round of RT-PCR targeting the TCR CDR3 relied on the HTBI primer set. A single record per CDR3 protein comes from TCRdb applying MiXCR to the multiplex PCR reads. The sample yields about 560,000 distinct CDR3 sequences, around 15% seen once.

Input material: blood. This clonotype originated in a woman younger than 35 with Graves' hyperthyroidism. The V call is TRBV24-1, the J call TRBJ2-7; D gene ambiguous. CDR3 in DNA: TGTGCCACCAGTGATGCCCGTCCGTCCTCCGAGCAGTACTTC. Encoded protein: CATSDARPSSEQYF.